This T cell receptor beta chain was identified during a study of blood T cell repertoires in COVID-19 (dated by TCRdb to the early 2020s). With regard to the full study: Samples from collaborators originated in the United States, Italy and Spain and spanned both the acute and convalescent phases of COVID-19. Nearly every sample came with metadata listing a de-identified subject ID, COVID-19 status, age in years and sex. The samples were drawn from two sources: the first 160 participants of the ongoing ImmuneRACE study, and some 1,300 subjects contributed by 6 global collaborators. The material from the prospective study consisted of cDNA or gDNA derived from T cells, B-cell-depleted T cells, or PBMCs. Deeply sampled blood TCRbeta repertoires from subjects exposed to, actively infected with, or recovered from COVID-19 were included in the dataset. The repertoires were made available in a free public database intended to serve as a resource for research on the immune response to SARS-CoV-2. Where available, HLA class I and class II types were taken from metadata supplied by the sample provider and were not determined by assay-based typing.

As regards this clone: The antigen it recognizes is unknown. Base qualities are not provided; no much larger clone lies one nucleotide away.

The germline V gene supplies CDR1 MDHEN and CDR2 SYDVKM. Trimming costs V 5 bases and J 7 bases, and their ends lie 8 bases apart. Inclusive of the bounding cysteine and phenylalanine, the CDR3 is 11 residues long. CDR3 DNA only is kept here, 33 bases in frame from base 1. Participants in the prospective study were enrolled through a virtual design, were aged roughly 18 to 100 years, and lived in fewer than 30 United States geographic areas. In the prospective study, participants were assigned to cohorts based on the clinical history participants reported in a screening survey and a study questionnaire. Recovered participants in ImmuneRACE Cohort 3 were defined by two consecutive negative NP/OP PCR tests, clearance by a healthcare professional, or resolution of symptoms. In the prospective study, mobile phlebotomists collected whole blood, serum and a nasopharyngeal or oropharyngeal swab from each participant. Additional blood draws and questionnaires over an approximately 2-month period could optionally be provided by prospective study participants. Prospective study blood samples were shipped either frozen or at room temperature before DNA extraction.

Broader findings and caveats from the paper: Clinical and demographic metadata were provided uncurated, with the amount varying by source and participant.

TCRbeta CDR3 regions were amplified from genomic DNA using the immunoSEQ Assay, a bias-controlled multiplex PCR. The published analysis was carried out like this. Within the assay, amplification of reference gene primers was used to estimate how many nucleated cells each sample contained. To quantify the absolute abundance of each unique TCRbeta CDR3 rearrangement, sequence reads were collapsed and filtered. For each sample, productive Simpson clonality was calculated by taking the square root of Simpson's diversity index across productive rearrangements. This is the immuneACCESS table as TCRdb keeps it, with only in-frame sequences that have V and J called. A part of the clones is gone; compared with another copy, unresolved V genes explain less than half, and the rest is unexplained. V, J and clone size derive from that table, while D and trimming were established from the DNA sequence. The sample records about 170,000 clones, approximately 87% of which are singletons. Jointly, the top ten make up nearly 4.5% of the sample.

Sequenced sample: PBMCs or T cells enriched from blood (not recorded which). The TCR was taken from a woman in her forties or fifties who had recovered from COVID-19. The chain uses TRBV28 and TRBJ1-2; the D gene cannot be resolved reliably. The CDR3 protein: CASSIVGGYTF. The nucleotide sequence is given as TGTGCCAGCAGTATAGTCGGTGGCTACACCTTC.